The rows below give T cell receptor beta chains drawn from one sample of a study of cytomegalovirus exposure and HLA in healthy donors. Sequencing used immunoSEQ multiplex PCR; TCRdb keeps in-frame clones, though not all of them. Found here are some 110,000 clones, just under 75% of them singletons; the top ten hold about 4.4%. Material for sequencing was PBMCs. Receptors originate from a man in his 60s in good health and CMV-seropositive. Both conserved end residues are part of each CDR3. The D gene is left open where the match is weak. Clone size is stated in some rows and not others, as once, few, many or a class when expanded.

TRBJ2-7	.	.	TRBV2	CASSGSYEQYF	TGTGCCAGCAGTGGTAGCTACGAGCAGTACTTC
TRBJ2-5	.	TRBD2	TRBV7-2	CASSFTSGQETQYF	TGTGCCAGCAGCTTTACTAGCGGGCAAGAGACCCAGTACTTC
TRBJ1-1	few	.	TRBV6-5	CASRQASGIEAFF	TGTGCCAGCAGACAGGCATCTGGGATCGAAGCTTTCTTT
TRBJ1-1	.	.	TRBV13	CASSSPRQTNTEAFF	TGTGCCAGCAGCTCCCCCCGACAGACTAACACTGAAGCTTTCTTT
TRBJ2-3	.	.	TRBV10-1	CASMRRGTDTQYF	TGCGCCAGCATGAGGAGAGGCACAGATACGCAGTATTTT
TRBJ1-1	few	.	TRBV6-4	CASRFRGNTEAFF	TGTGCCAGCCGGTTCAGGGGGAACACTGAAGCTTTCTTT
TRBJ2-3	.	TRBD2	TRBV9	CASSVPLTSGSTDTQYF	TGTGCCAGCAGCGTACCCCTGACTAGCGGGAGCACAGATACGCAGTATTTT
TRBJ2-7	once	.	TRBV2	CASSTPTNYEQYF	TGTGCCAGCAGCACCCCGACAAATTACGAGCAGTACTTC
TRBJ1-5	.	TRBD1	TRBV6-5	CASSSTRQGNQPQHF	TGTGCCAGCAGTTCAACCCGACAGGGTAATCAGCCCCAGCATTTT
TRBJ2-5	once	.	TRBV28	CASSWGRGEETQYF	TGTGCCAGCAGTTGGGGCAGGGGGGAGGAGACCCAGTACTTC
TRBJ2-7	.	.	TRBV20-1	CSASEEAAQYF	TGCAGTGCTAGTGAGGAGGCGGCTCAGTACTTC
TRBJ2-5	.	.	TRBV2	CASSYSRGETQYF	TGTGCCAGCAGCTATTCTCGTGGAGAGACCCAGTACTTC
TRBJ2-1	.	.	TRBV28	CASSFSGTLTYNEQFF	TGTGCCAGCAGTTTCTCCGGGACACTTACCTACAATGAGCAGTTCTTC
TRBJ1-4	.	.	TRBV5-6	CASSFGLGSVSNEKLFF	TGTGCCAGCAGCTTTGGTCTCGGGAGCGTCAGTAATGAAAAACTGTTTTTT
TRBJ2-5	.	.	TRBV29-1	CSVRTDKETQYF	TGCAGCGTTCGGACAGACAAAGAGACCCAGTACTTC
TRBJ1-2	few	TRBD1	TRBV6-6	CASNSPDRSYGYTF	TGTGCCAGCAATTCACCGGACAGGAGCTATGGCTACACCTTC
TRBJ2-1	few	.	TRBV14	CASSQDLGNLYNEQFF	TGTGCCAGCAGCCAAGATCTCGGGAACCTATACAATGAGCAGTTCTTC
TRBJ1-1	.	TRBD1	TRBV5-1	CANSLTGGTEAFF	TGCGCCAACAGCTTGACAGGGGGGACTGAAGCTTTCTTT
TRBJ2-3	.	.	TRBV7-9	CASSLFGEFTDTQYF	TGTGCCAGCAGCTTATTTGGGGAGTTTACAGATACGCAGTATTTT
TRBJ1-3	.	.	TRBV5-1	CAPPSPRNTIYF	TGCGCCCCGCCTTCCCCGAGGAACACCATATATTTT
TRBJ2-7	once	TRBD1	TRBV28	CASSFGTGGNEQYF	TGTGCCAGCAGTTTCGGGACAGGGGGGAACGAGCAGTACTTC
TRBJ2-7	.	.	TRBV19	CASSRDNSYEQYF	TGTGCCAGTAGTAGGGACAACTCCTACGAGCAGTACTTC
TRBJ1-2	.	TRBD1	TRBV27	CASGLLTGADGYTF	TGTGCCAGCGGATTACTGACAGGGGCGGACGGCTACACCTTC
TRBJ2-3	few	TRBD1	TRBV5-1	CASSLGDRGGTDTQYF	TGCGCCAGCAGCTTGGGGGACAGGGGAGGCACAGATACGCAGTATTTT
TRBJ2-7	few	TRBD2	TRBV7-6	CASSAQYGGVNEQYF	TGTGCCAGCAGCGCCCAATACGGGGGGGTCAACGAGCAGTACTTC
TRBJ2-3	.	TRBD2	TRBV4-1	CASSQELAGGLDTQYF	TGCGCCAGCAGCCAAGAACTAGCGGGGGGTTTGGATACGCAGTATTTT
TRBJ1-5	.	.	TRBV4-1	CASSHPDSAYSNQPQHF	TGCGCCAGCAGCCATCCCGACAGCGCGTATAGCAATCAGCCCCAGCATTTT
TRBJ1-2	.	.	TRBV11-2	CASSRTDLYGYTF	TGTGCCAGCAGCAGGACAGACCTCTATGGCTACACCTTC